The entry that follows covers one TCR beta chain sequence. The record originates from a study of Ad26.COV2.S vaccination and SARS-CoV-2 variants. V lost 7 bases, J lost 2 bases, and 9 bases stayed unmatched. From germline, CDR1 is LNHDA and CDR2 SQIVND (reference sequence). CDR3 length equals 15 residues. Assay used: immunoSEQ multiplex PCR; TCRdb lists only in-frame clones, some missing. The data hold about 400,000 clones, with approximately 88% observed a single time. Noted treatment: around 19 received Ad26.COV2.S at low or high dose, single or two shots; roughly five received placebo; per-sample allocation not given. Sampling occurred on day 63 after the first vaccine or placebo injection. Donation was by an adult aged 18-55 years who was in Boston.

The sequenced sample was peripheral blood, obtained in a trial of Ad26.COV2.S vaccine versus placebo. The chain carries TRBV19 and TRBJ2-5; 8 nucleotides line up with TRBD2. The receptor was isolated from a person aged 18-60 years who received the Ad26.COV2.S COVID-19 vaccine or a placebo. The CDR3 loop is CASNFFGGEQETQYF. For the CDR3, the DNA is TGTGCCAGTAACTTCTTCGGGGGGGAACAAGAGACCCAGTACTTC.